This T cell receptor beta chain was profiled in a study of human T cells and chemical hapten exposure. One entry per CDR3 protein results from TCRdb running MiXCR on the RACE reads. The repertoire includes approximately 260,000 distinct CDR3 sequences, 7.7% of them detected once, and more than 0.95% sits in the top ten. Germline V gene data show CDR1 as DFQATT and CDR2 as SNEGSKA (reference sequence). This CDR3 contains 13 residues. Concerning this clonotype: A junction end diverges from the germline sequence, so it may reflect a read error.

Time point indicated: pre-sensitization, week 0. Indicated treatment: therapeutic diphenylcyclopropenone sensitization with weekly scalp DPC. The sequence was obtained from a man younger than 35 with alopecia areata. Some clones in this sample may be carry-over from other donors' samples. The sequencing used whole blood, collected in connection with sensitization to the hapten diphenylcyclopropenone (DPC). V is TRBV20-1 and J is TRBJ2-2; 7 bases align to TRBD1. CDR3 loop: CSAKGAKTGELFF. In DNA form, the CDR3 reads TGCAGTGCTAAGGGGGCGAAGACCGGGGAGCTGTTTTTT.